This TCR beta chain was documented in a study of T cell responses to AZD1222 COVID-19 vaccine. J gave up 7 bases and V 0 bases, and 6 bases lay outside the gene matches. The CDR3 runs to 15 residues. The germline V gene has CDR1 MNHEY and CDR2 SVGAGI. Measured with immunoSEQ multiplex PCR; TCRdb has only the in-frame clones, and not every one. The top ten clones hold roughly 4.8% of a sample with about 120,000 clones, about 81% of them seen once. The gene calls are TRBV6-5 and TRBJ1-2, with 9 nucleotides matching TRBD1. The sample here was peripheral blood, taken on day 0 of AZD1222 vaccination. The sequence was collected from an adult in good health. The CDR3, as DNA: TGTGCCAGCAGTTACTCAACAGGGGGCGCCGGTGGCTACACCTTC. It codes for CASSYSTGGAGGYTF.